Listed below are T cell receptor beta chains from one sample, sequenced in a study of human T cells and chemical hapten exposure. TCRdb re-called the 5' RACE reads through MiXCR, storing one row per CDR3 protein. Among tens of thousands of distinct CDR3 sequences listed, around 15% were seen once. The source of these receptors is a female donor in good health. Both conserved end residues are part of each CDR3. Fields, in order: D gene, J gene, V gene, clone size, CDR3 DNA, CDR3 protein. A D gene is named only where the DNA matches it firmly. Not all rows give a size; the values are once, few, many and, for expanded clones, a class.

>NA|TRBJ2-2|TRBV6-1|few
TGTGCCAGCAGTGATCATTTAGGCAGGCGGGGAGCGAACACCGGGGAGCTGTTTTTT
CASSDHLGRRGANTGELFF
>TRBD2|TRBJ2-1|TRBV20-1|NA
TGCAGTGCTTCTTTAGCGGGAGGGTCGAGTGAGCAGTTCTTC
CSASLAGGSSEQFF
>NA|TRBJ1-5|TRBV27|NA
TGTGCCAGCAGTTCTCAGGCGGATTTCTATAGCAATCAGCCCCAGCATTTT
CASSSQADFYSNQPQHF
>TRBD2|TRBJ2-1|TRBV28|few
TGTGCCAGCAGTTCGTTAGCGGGGGGGCAGTTCTTC
CASSSLAGGQFF
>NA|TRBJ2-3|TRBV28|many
TGTGCCAGCAGACCGGTAGGGCAGCGGGCTACAGATACGCAGTATTTT
CASRPVGQRATDTQYF
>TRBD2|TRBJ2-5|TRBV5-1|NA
TGCGCCAGCAGCCTTTCCGGGACTACGTCCGGAGAGACCCAGTACTTC
CASSLSGTTSGETQYF
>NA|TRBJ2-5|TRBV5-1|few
TGCGCCAGCAGCTGGGGTCAGCCTCAAGAGACCCAGTACTTC
CASSWGQPQETQYF
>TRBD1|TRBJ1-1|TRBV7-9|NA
TGTGGCAGCAAAGGGGGCAATCAAGGTCTAGCTTTCTTT
CGSKGGNQGLAFF
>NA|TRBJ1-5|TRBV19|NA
TGTGCCAGTAGTATGAGCGCGGAGTGGAATCAGCCCCAGCATTTT
CASSMSAEWNQPQHF
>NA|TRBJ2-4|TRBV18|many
TGTGCCAGCTCACCGGGGCAGGGACCAAAGTACTTC
CASSPGQGPKYF
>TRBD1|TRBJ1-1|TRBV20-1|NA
TGCAGTGCTAGCCCGTGGACAGGGATGAACACTGAAGCTTTCTTT
CSASPWTGMNTEAFF
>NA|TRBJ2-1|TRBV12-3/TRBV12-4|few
TGTGCCAGCAGTATAGGTAGTGAGCAGTTCTTC
CASSIGSEQFF
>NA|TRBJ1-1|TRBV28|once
TGTGCCAGCAGTTTAGGAGGGATGGGGGCGACAGGGAACACTGAAGCTTTCTTT
CASSLGGMGATGNTEAFF
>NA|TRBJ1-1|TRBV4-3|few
TGCGCCAGCAGCCAAGAAGTAAGGGACCAGATTATGAACACTGAAGCTTTCTTT
CASSQEVRDQIMNTEAFF
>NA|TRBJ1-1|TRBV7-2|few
TGTGCCAGCAGCTTAGTAGGGGGGCTAATTACAAAGGACACTGAAGCTTTCTTT
CASSLVGGLITKDTEAFF
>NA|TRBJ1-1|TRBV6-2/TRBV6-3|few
TGTGCCAGCAGCCTAGGTCCCGTTACAGGGTTCGTCAGGATGAACACTGAAGCTTTCTTT
CASSLGPVTGFVRMNTEAFF
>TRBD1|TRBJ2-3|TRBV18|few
TGTGCCAGCTCACCAGGCCGGGACAGGGTGACAGATACGCAGTATTTT
CASSPGRDRVTDTQYF
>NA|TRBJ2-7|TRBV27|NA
TGTGCCAGCAGTCTAACGCGGCAGGTATACGAGCAGTACTTC
CASSLTRQVYEQYF